The rows below give T cell receptor beta chains drawn from one sample of a study of response to subunit inactivated influenza vaccine. TCRdb independently ran MiXCR on the RT-PCR reads; one entry per CDR3 protein. The table shows roughly 500,000 distinct CDR3 sequences, with more than 15% occurring only once. The starting material was CD4+ T cells sorted from PBMCs, obtained less than 30 months after vaccination. These receptors were taken from a man between 50 and 69 years old who received an inactivated influenza vaccine. The CDR3 runs from the conserved cysteine through the conserved F or W. A D gene is named only where the DNA matches it firmly. Rows may omit the clone size; those that give it use once, few, many or a size class.

J: TRBJ1-4
V: TRBV2
size: NA
D: TRBD1
DNA: TGTGCCAGCAGTGAAGAAAGGACAGGACTTAATGAAAAACTGTTTTTT
CDR3: CASSEERTGLNEKLFF

J: TRBJ1-4
V: TRBV12-3/TRBV12-4
size: NA
D: NA
DNA: TGTGCCAGCAGTTTAGGTGGGGGGCGCCAACTGTTTTTT
CDR3: CASSLGGGRQLFF

J: TRBJ1-4
V: TRBV20-1
size: NA
D: NA
DNA: TGCAGTGCCCAAACACCTTCAACTAATGAAAAACTGTTTTTT
CDR3: CSAQTPSTNEKLFF

J: TRBJ2-5
V: TRBV11-2
size: few
D: NA
DNA: TGTGCCAGCAGTATCGCCCGTTCGATGGAGACCCAGTACTTC
CDR3: CASSIARSMETQYF

J: TRBJ2-5
V: TRBV5-1
size: NA
D: NA
DNA: TGCGCCAGCATGACCGCGCTCGAGGGAACGGGAGAGACCCAGTACTTC
CDR3: CASMTALEGTGETQYF

J: TRBJ2-7
V: TRBV6-1
size: few
D: NA
DNA: TGTGCCAGCAGAAGACTAAGCTCCTACGAGCAGTACTTC
CDR3: CASRRLSSYEQYF

J: TRBJ2-7
V: TRBV20-1
size: NA
D: NA
DNA: TGCAGTGCTAGTGCGGGGGCTAGCGCAAGTCCCTACGAGCAGTACTTC
CDR3: CSASAGASASPYEQYF

J: TRBJ1-4
V: TRBV20-1
size: few
D: TRBD1
DNA: TGCAGTGCTAGGTTAGGGACAGGGCTTGAAAAACTGTTTTTT
CDR3: CSARLGTGLEKLFF

J: TRBJ1-3
V: TRBV29-1
size: few
D: NA
DNA: TGCAGCGTTGTTCTAGGTGGAAACACCATATATTTT
CDR3: CSVVLGGNTIYF

J: TRBJ2-6
V: TRBV7-9
size: NA
D: NA
DNA: TGTGCCAGCAGCTTTGTCCTTCACTCTGGGGCCAACGTCCTGACTTTC
CDR3: CASSFVLHSGANVLTF

J: TRBJ2-7
V: TRBV7-2
size: NA
D: NA
DNA: TGTGCCAGCAGCTTTTCAACATCCTCCTACGAGCAGTACTTC
CDR3: CASSFSTSSYEQYF

J: TRBJ2-3
V: TRBV10-1
size: NA
D: NA
DNA: TGCGCCAGCAGTGATAGTGTCAGAGGCACAGATACGCAGTATTTT
CDR3: CASSDSVRGTDTQYF

J: TRBJ2-1
V: TRBV5-1
size: NA
D: NA
DNA: TGCGCCAGCAGCTCGATGGAGTCTGGCTCCAGCGAGCAGTTCTTC
CDR3: CASSSMESGSSEQFF

J: TRBJ2-1
V: TRBV20-1
size: NA
D: TRBD2
DNA: TGCAGTGCTAGGGGGACTAGCGGTAACAATGAGCAGTTCTTC
CDR3: CSARGTSGNNEQFF

J: TRBJ2-1
V: TRBV12-3/TRBV12-4
size: NA
D: NA
DNA: TGTGCCAGCAGTTTAGGGACTCCAGCCTACAATGAGCAGTTCTTC
CDR3: CASSLGTPAYNEQFF

J: TRBJ1-2
V: TRBV5-5
size: NA
D: NA
DNA: TGTGCCAGCGGCCCCGGGGGGGTCTCCTATGGCTACACCTTC
CDR3: CASGPGGVSYGYTF

J: TRBJ2-5
V: TRBV15
size: NA
D: TRBD2
DNA: TGTGCCACCAGCAGAGATATGACTAGCGGGGGGGAGACCCAGTACTTC
CDR3: CATSRDMTSGGETQYF

J: TRBJ1-1
V: TRBV18
size: NA
D: TRBD1
DNA: TGTGCCAGCTCACCCCCGGGACAGGGGGCGGATGGGAACACTGAAGCTTTCTTT
CDR3: CASSPPGQGADGNTEAFF

J: TRBJ1-2
V: TRBV5-1
size: NA
D: TRBD1
DNA: TGCGCCAGCAGCCCGGGGACAGGGGGCCTTGGCTACACCTTC
CDR3: CASSPGTGGLGYTF

J: TRBJ1-1
V: TRBV11-1
size: NA
D: NA
DNA: TGTGCCAGCAGCTTATCCGCGGGGGGCAAAGCCTGGGGGACCACTGAAGCTTTCTTT
CDR3: CASSLSAGGKAWGTTEAFF

J: TRBJ2-5
V: TRBV11-1
size: few
D: NA
DNA: TGTGCCAGCAGCCGCGGCTCGGAGACCCAGTACTTC
CDR3: CASSRGSETQYF

J: TRBJ1-6
V: TRBV14
size: NA
D: NA
DNA: TGTGCCAGCAGCCAGGCGGCAGACCTTTATAATTCACCCCTCCACTTT
CDR3: CASSQAADLYNSPLHF

J: TRBJ2-7
V: TRBV6-2/TRBV6-3
size: few
D: NA
DNA: TGTGCCAGCAGTTTCAGCCGCGGTCCCTCCTACGAGCAGTACTTC
CDR3: CASSFSRGPSYEQYF

J: TRBJ2-5
V: TRBV2
size: many
D: TRBD1
DNA: TGTGCCAGCAACCTCGGGACAGCCCGAGAGACCCAGTACTTC
CDR3: CASNLGTARETQYF

J: TRBJ2-2
V: TRBV14
size: NA
D: NA
DNA: TGTGCCAGCAGCCATCGGAGGGGGAGTGGTGCCGGGGAGCTGTTTTTT
CDR3: CASSHRRGSGAGELFF

J: TRBJ1-1
V: TRBV5-1
size: few
D: NA
DNA: TGCGCCAGCAGCAGGATGGGGGGACGGATGAGCACTGAAGCTTTCTTT
CDR3: CASSRMGGRMSTEAFF

J: TRBJ1-1
V: TRBV3-1
size: NA
D: NA
DNA: TGTGCCAGCAGCTATATCGGACAGACGTTCTTT
CDR3: CASSYIGQTFF

J: TRBJ1-1
V: TRBV7-9
size: few
D: NA
DNA: TGTGCCAGCAGCTTAGGTTTGCTCTCTAGCCCTGAAGCTTTCTTT
CDR3: CASSLGLLSSPEAFF

J: TRBJ2-7
V: TRBV5-1
size: few
D: TRBD1
DNA: TGCGCCAGCAGCACCGGGACAGGGTCACCCTACGAGCAGTACTTC
CDR3: CASSTGTGSPYEQYF

J: TRBJ2-7
V: TRBV6-2/TRBV6-3
size: NA
D: TRBD2
DNA: TGTGCCAGCAGTTACCTGGCGGGAGAGGAAGGTTACGAGCAGTACTTC
CDR3: CASSYLAGEEGYEQYF

J: TRBJ2-7
V: TRBV10-3
size: NA
D: NA
DNA: TGTGCCATCGGACGGGACCCCTACGAGCAGTACTTC
CDR3: CAIGRDPYEQYF

J: TRBJ2-3
V: TRBV9
size: few
D: TRBD2
DNA: TGTGCCAGCACCTCCAGCGGGATCACAGATACGCAGTATTTT
CDR3: CASTSSGITDTQYF

J: TRBJ1-5
V: TRBV3-1
size: few
D: NA
DNA: TGTGCCAGCAGCCAAGCGGTGATGGGTCAGCCCCAGCATTTT
CDR3: CASSQAVMGQPQHF

J: TRBJ2-2
V: TRBV5-6
size: NA
D: TRBD1
DNA: TGTGCCAGCAGCTTTCTCGGGACAGGAGGGACCGGGGAGCTGTTTTTT
CDR3: CASSFLGTGGTGELFF

J: TRBJ2-1
V: TRBV3-1
size: NA
D: NA
DNA: TGTGCCAGCAGCCAAGGGGCCCACAACAATGAGCAGTTCTTC
CDR3: CASSQGAHNNEQFF